The entry below gives a single T cell receptor (beta chain) sequence along with its context. What it recognizes is unknown. TCRdb used MiXCR to reprocess the 5' RACE reads, holding one entry per CDR3 protein. This sample has approximately 41,000 distinct CDR3 sequences, with 29% found just once. General study findings and limits: Tumor-infiltrating Treg TCR alpha and beta sequences overlapped most with tumor naive CD4+ T cells, then blood naive.

The CDR3 is 14 amino acids. The V gene lost 5 bases and the J gene lost 0 bases, with 8 bases spanning the gap. CDR1 and CDR2 (germline): SEHNR, FQNEAQ (reference sequence). The sequenced material came from memory CD4+ T cells sorted from a lymph node. Subset specified: memory CD4+ T cells, CD4+CD45RO+CD25-. This chain uses TRBV7-9 with TRBJ1-5; D is ambiguous. The sequence was collected from a female donor with breast cancer. The CDR3 is CASSLEDSNQPQHF. DNA of the CDR3: TGTGCCAGCAGCCTGGAAGATAGCAATCAGCCCCAGCATTTT.